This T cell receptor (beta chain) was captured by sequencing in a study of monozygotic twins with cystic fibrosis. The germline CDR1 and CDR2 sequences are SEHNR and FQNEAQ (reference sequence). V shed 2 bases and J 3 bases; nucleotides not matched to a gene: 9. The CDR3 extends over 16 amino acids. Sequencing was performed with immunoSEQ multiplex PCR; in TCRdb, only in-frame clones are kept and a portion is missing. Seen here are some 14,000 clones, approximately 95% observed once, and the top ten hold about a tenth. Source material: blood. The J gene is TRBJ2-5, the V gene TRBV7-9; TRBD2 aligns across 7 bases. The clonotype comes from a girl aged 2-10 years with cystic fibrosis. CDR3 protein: CASSLLFGAGEETQYF. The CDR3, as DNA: TGTGCCAGCAGCTTATTGTTCGGTGCGGGGGAAGAGACCCAGTACTTC.